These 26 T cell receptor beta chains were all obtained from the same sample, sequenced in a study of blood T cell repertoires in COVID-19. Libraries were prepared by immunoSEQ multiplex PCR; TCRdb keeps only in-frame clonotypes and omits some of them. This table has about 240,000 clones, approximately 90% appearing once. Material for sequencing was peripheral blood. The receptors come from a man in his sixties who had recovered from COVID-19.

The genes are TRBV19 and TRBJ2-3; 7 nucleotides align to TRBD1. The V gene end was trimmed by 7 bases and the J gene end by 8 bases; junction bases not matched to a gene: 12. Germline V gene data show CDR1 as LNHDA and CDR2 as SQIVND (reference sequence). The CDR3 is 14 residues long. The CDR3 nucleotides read TGTGCCAGTACCCGGGACAGCAATTTGGGTACGCAGTATTTT. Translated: CASTRDSNLGTQYF.

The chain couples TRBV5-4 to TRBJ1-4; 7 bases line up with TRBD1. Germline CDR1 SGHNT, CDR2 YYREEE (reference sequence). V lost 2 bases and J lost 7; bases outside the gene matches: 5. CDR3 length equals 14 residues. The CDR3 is CASSLQGTFEKLFF. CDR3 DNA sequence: TGTGCCAGCAGCTTACAGGGGACTTTTGAAAAACTGTTTTTT.

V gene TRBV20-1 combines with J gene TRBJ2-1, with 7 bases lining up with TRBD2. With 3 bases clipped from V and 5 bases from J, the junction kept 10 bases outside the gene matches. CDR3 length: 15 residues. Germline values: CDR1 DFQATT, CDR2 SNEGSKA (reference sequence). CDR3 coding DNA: TGCAGTGCTAGTTCCTTCGGGACTACCAACAATGAGCAGTTCTTC. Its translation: CSASSFGTTNNEQFF.

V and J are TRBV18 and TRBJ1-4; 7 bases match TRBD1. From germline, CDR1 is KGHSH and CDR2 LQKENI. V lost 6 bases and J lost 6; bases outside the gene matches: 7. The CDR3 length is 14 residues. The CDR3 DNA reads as TGTGCCAGCTCTCAACAGGGGCGCTATGAAAAACTGTTTTTT. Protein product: CASSQQGRYEKLFF.

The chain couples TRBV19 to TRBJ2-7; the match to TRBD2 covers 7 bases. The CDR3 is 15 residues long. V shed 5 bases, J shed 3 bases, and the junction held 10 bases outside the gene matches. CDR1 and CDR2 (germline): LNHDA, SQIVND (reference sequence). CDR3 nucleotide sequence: TGTGCCAGTAGTCCCCGTCTAGCGGATTTCTACGAGCAGTACTTC. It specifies CASSPRLADFYEQYF.

The CDR3 region has the DNA TGTGCCTTCGACAACAGGGGACCGCAGTACGTC. It yields the protein CAFDNRGPQYV. The chain recombines TRBV30 with TRBJ2-7; 7 nucleotides line up with TRBD1. Looked up from germline, CDR1 is GTSNPN and CDR2 is SVGIG (reference sequence). V was clipped by 7 bases and J by 9 bases; unmatched bases: 9. This CDR3 spans 11 amino acids.

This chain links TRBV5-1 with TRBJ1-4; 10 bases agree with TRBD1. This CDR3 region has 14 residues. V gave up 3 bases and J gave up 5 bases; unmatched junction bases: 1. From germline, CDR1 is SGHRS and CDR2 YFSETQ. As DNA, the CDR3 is TGCGCCAGCAGCTCGGACAGGGGGAATGAAAAACTGTTTTTT. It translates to CASSSDRGNEKLFF.

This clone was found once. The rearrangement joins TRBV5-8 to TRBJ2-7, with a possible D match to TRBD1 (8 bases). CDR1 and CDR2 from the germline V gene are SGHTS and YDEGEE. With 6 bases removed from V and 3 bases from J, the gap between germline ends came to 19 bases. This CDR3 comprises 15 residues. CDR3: CASTTGGDRGYEQYV. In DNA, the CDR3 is TGTGCCAGCACCACGGGGGGAGACAGGGGCTACGAGCAGTACGTC.

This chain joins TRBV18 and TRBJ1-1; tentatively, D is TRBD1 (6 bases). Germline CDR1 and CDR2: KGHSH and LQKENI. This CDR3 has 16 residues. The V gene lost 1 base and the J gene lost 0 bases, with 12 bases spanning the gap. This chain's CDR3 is CASSPLPTGLNTEAFF. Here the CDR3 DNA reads TGTGCCAGCTCACCACTTCCGACAGGTCTGAACACTGAAGCTTTCTTT.

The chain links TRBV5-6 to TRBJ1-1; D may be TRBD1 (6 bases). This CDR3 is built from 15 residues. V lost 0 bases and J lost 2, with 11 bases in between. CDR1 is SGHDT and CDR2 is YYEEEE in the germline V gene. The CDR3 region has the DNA TGTGCCAGCAGCTTGGTGAGCAGGGGAAACACTGAAGCTTTCTTT. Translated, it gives CASSLVSRGNTEAFF.

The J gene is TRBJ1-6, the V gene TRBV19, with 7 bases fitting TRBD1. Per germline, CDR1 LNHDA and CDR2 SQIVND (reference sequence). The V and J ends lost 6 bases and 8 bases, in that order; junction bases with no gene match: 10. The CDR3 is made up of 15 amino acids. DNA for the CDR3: TGTGCCAGTAGAGACAGGGATCTTGCATATTCACCCCTCCACTTT. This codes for CASRDRDLAYSPLHF. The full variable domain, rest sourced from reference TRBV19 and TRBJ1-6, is DGGITQSPKYLFRKEGQNVTLSCEQNLNHDAMYWYRQDPGQGLRLIYYSQIVNDFQKGDIAEGYSVSREKKESFPLTVTSAQKNPTAFYLCASRDRDLAYSPLHFGNGTRLTVT.

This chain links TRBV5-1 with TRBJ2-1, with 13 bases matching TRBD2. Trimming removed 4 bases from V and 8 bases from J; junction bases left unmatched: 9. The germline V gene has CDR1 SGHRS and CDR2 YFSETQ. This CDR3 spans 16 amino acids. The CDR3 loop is CASSEPTSGGVYEQFF. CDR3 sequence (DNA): TGCGCCAGCAGCGAACCAACTAGCGGGGGGGTCTATGAGCAGTTCTTC.

The CDR3 loop is CASSLGTSGGAAETQYF. The CDR3 nucleotides are TGTGCCAGCAGCCTAGGGACTAGCGGGGGGGCCGCGGAGACCCAGTACTTC. The V and J genes are TRBV11-2 and TRBJ2-5, with 16 bases aligning to TRBD2. The CDR3 has 17 amino acids. J gave up 5 bases and V 5 bases, and 8 bases lay outside the gene matches. Germline V gives CDR1 SGHAT, CDR2 FQNNGV.

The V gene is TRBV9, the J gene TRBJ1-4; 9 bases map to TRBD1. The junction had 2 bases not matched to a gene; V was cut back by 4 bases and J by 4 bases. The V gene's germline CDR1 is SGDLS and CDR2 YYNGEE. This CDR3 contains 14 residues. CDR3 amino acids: CASSRQGVNEKLFF. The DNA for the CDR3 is TGTGCCAGCAGCCGACAGGGGGTTAATGAAAAACTGTTTTTT.

In DNA, the CDR3 is TGCGCCAGCAGCTTGCCCGACAGGGGTTCTACTGAAGCTTTCTTT. This encodes CASSLPDRGSTEAFF. V and J are TRBV5-1 and TRBJ1-1; 8 bases are shared with TRBD1. Germline V lookup: CDR1 SGHRS, CDR2 YFSETQ. Losses at the gene ends were 1 base for V and 5 bases for J; bases not matched to a gene: 7. This CDR3 comprises 15 residues. Full variable domain (remainder filled in from reference TRBV5-1 and TRBJ1-1): KAGVTQTPRYLIKTRGQQVTLSCSPISGHRSVSWYQQTPGQGLQFLFEYFSETQRNKGNFPGRFSGRQFSNSRSEMNVSTLELGDSALYLCASSLPDRGSTEAFFGQGTRLTVV.

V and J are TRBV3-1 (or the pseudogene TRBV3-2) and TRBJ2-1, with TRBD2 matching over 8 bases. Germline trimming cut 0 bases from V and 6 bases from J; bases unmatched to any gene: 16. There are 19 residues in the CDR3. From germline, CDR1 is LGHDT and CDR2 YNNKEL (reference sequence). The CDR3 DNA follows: TGTGCCAGCAGCCAAGACTGTAGGTTTTGCGGGGGGCCCCCCAATGAGCAGTTCTTC. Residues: CASSQDCRFCGGPPNEQFF.

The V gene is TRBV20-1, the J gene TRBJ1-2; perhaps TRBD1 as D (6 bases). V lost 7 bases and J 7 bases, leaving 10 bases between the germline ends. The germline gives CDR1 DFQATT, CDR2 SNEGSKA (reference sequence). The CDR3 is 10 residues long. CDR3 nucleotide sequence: TGCAGTGTAGACAGGCCTGGCTACACCTTC. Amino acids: CSVDRPGYTF.

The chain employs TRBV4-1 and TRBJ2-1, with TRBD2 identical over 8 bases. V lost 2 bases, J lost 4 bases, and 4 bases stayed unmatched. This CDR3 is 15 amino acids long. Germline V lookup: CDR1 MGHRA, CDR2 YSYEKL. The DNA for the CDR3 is TGCGCCAGCAGCCAACCGACTAGCGTATACAATGAGCAGTTCTTC. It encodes CASSQPTSVYNEQFF.

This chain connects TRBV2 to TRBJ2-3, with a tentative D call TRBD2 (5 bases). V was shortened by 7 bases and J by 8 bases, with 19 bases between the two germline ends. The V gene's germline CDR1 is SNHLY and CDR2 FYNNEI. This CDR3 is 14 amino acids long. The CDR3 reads CASNGGSFYGTQYF. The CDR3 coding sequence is TGTGCCAGCAACGGCGGGTCCTTCTATGGTACGCAGTATTTT.

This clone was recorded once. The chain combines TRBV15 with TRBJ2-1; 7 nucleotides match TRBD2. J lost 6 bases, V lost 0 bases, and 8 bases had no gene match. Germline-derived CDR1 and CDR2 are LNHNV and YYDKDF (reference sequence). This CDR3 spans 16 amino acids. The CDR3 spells CATSRDGTTIGNEQFF. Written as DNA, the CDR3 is TGTGCCACCAGCAGAGACGGGACTACAATCGGCAATGAGCAGTTCTTC.

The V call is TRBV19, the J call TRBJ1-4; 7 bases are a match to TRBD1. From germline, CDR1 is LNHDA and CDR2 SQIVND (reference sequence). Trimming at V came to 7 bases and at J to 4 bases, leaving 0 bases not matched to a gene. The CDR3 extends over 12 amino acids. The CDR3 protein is CASTGGNEKLFF. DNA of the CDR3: TGTGCCAGTACAGGGGGTAATGAAAAACTGTTTTTT.

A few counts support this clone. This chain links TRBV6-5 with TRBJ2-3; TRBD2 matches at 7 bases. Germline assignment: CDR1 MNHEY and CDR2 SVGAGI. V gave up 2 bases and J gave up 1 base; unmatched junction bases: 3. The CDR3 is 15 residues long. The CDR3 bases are TGTGCCAGCAGTTACGGGGCGGGGGGCACAGATACGCAGTATTTT. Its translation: CASSYGAGGTDTQYF.

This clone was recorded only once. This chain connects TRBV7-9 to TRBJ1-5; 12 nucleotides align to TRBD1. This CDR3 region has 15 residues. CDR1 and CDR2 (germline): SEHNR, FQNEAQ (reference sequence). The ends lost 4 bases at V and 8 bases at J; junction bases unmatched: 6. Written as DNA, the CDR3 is TGTGCCAGCAGCTCCCAGGGACAGGGGGCGAAGCCCCAGCATTTT. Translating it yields CASSSQGQGAKPQHF. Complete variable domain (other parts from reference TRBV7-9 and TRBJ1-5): DTGVSQNPRHKITKRGQNVTFRCDPISEHNRLYWYRQTLGQGPEFLTYFQNEAQLEKSRLLSDRFSAERPKGSFSTLEIQRTEQGDSAMYLCASSSQGQGAKPQHFGDGTRLSIL.

The CDR3 nucleotides are TGTGCCAGCAGCTTGGTTGGACAGGGGGCTGTAGAGACCCAGTACTTC. Translation gives CASSLVGQGAVETQYF. The rearrangement links TRBV5-6 to TRBJ2-5; 11 nucleotides line up with TRBD1. The CDR3 runs 16 residues. CDR1 is SGHDT, CDR2 YYEEEE, per germline. With V trimmed by 0 bases and J by 4 bases, 5 bases remained unmatched.

In DNA form, the CDR3 reads TGTGCCAGCTCACCACGTACGGTTAGCACAGATACGCAGTATTTT. Protein sequence: CASSPRTVSTDTQYF. This sequence joins TRBV18 and TRBJ2-3; D not resolved. Per germline, CDR1 KGHSH and CDR2 LQKENI. The CDR3 runs to 15 residues. The ends were cut back, 1 base at V and 0 bases at J, with 8 bases in the middle.

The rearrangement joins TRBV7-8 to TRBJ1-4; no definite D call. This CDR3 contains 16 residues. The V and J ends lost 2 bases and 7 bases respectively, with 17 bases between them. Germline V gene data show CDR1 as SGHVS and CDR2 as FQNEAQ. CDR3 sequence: CASSLTGWEKSEKLFF. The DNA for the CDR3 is TGTGCCAGCAGCTTAACTGGGTGGGAGAAGAGTGAAAAACTGTTTTTT.